This TCR beta chain appears in the sequencing data of a study of OX40 agonist ivuxolimab in advanced cancers. Study information: Participants could have had prior anti-PD-1, anti-PD-L1 or anti-CTLA-4 therapy, and around 40% had some.

Generated by immunoSEQ multiplex PCR, the TCRdb table keeps only in-frame clones and is missing some. The table has tens of thousands of clones, over 75% seen once; the top ten hold roughly 5.8%. To note about this clone: Its antigen is not identified.

Germline loops: CDR1 SGHKS, CDR2 YYEKEE (reference sequence). The CDR3 length is 15 residues. The ends were cut back, 4 bases at V and 0 bases at J, with 10 bases in the middle. Whole-study findings and limits: The specificity for antigen of the expanded peripheral T cells was not determined.

This chain uses TRBV5-5 with TRBJ2-2; D uncertain. The sequence derives from an adult with an advanced solid tumor such as melanoma, head and neck, liver or kidney cancer. Sequenced here: CD4+ or CD8+ T cells sorted from blood, sampled in a trial of the OX40 agonist ivuxolimab. The CDR3 protein is CASSLTPSNTGELFF. The CDR3 region has the DNA TGTGCCAGCAGCCTGACACCATCGAACACCGGGGAGCTGTTTTTT. Using reference TRBV5-5 and TRBJ2-2 for the parts outside the CDR3, the full variable domain is DAGVTQSPTHLIKTRGQQVTLRCSPISGHKSVSWYQQVLGQGPQFIFQYYEKEERGRGNFPDRFSARQFPNYSSELNVNALLLGDSALYLCASSLTPSNTGELFFGEGSRLTVL.